One T cell receptor (beta chain) is described in this entry. Its cognate antigen has yet to be identified. No base-level quality is on record; no much larger clone is a single base apart. CDR3 length: 16 amino acids, cysteine to phenylalanine. This entry keeps only the CDR3 DNA: 48 bases, framed from base 1. Trimming at the junction amounts to 5 bases on V and 5 bases on J, and the germline ends lie 22 bases apart. In the germline V gene, CDR1 corresponds to SGHRS and CDR2 to YFSETQ. The source of the sample is a study of blood T cell repertoires in COVID-19 (dated by TCRdb to 2018 to 2021). The study in broad terms: The collaborator samples originated in the United States, Italy and Spain and spanned the acute and convalescent phases of COVID-19. The prospective study material was composed of cDNA or gDNA derived from T cells, B-cell-depleted T cells, or PBMCs. Deeply sampled blood TCRbeta repertoires from subjects exposed to, actively infected with, or recovered from COVID-19 were included in the dataset. A freely available public database, intended as a resource for researchers studying the immune response to SARS-CoV-2, is where the repertoires were released. The samples were drawn from two sources: the first 160 participants of the ongoing ImmuneRACE study, and over 1,000 subjects contributed by 6 global collaborators. The sample metadata nearly always contained a de-identified subject ID, COVID-19 status, age in years and sex. HLA class I and class II types, where available, came from metadata supplied by the sample provider rather than from assay-based typing. Summary of the overall study and its limitations: The quantity of clinical and demographic metadata differed by source and by participant and was supplied without curation.

The immunoSEQ Assay, a bias-controlled multiplex PCR, was used to amplify TCRbeta CDR3 regions from genomic DNA. From the authors' description of their analysis: Nucleated cell counts per sample were estimated from amplification of reference gene primers within the assay. To quantify the absolute abundance of each unique TCRbeta CDR3 rearrangement, sequence reads were collapsed and filtered. For each sample, productive Simpson clonality was calculated as the square root of Simpson's diversity index across productive rearrangements. Here the immuneACCESS table is served through TCRdb, limited to in-frame sequences with V and J called. Missing clones are a known gap in these copies; in checked studies unresolved V genes cover under half, and the rest lacks a known reason. D and trimming were read from the DNA, whereas the V and J calls and clone size are those reported in that table. The table for this sample lists 200,000 or so clones; under 90% of them were counted only once. The biggest ten clones account for around 4.5% of the sample.

Each collaborating institution followed its own protocols to collect whole blood in K2EDTA tubes. For TCRbeta analysis, collaborators shipped samples in one of three forms: frozen whole blood, isolated PBMCs, or DNA extracted from either of those sample types. The rearrangement combines TRBV5-1 with TRBJ1-1; matching of 5 bases hints at TRBD1 as the D gene. This TCR derives from a man aged 50-60 years with acute or convalescent COVID-19. The specimen was peripheral blood. The CDR3 sequence is CASSPWSGQGSTEAFF. Read as DNA, the sequence is TGCGCCAGCAGTCCTTGGAGCGGGCAGGGATCAACTGAAGCTTTCTTT.